The clone carrying this T cell receptor beta chain occurred a few times. Germline CDR1 is SGHRS and CDR2 is YFSETQ. Trimming removed 0 bases from V and 4 bases from J; junction bases left unmatched: 3. This CDR3 is built from 14 residues. TCRdb ran MiXCR on the RT-PCR reads and lists one entry per CDR3 protein. The data contain about 780,000 distinct CDR3 sequences, about a fifth of them singletons. The data were taken from a study of response to subunit inactivated influenza vaccine. Sequencing used PBMCs from blood, obtained 4 to 6 days after vaccination. The chain has TRBV5-1 and TRBJ2-5, with TRBD2 matching 7 bases. The clonotype was recovered from a man between 50 and 59 years old who received an inactivated influenza vaccine. CDR3 protein: CASSLEVAGETQYF. CDR3 DNA: TGCGCCAGCAGCTTGGAAGTAGCGGGAGAGACCCAGTACTTC. Full variable domain (missing parts from reference TRBV5-1 and TRBJ2-5): KAGVTQTPRYLIKTRGQQVTLSCSPISGHRSVSWYQQTPGQGLQFLFEYFSETQRNKGNFPGRFSGRQFSNSRSEMNVSTLELGDSALYLCASSLEVAGETQYFGPGTRLLVL.